This T cell receptor (beta chain) is drawn from a study of memory CD4+ T cells and cytomegalovirus serostatus. Background on the study: Of the healthy Belgian adults, 9 or 10 were CMV seropositive and more than 20 seronegative.

The sort gate was single viable CD3+CD4+CD8-CD45RO+ cells for memory CD4+ T cells. Serum IgG to CMV pp150, pp28, p38 and p52 defined serostatus. The CDR3 runs 14 residues. The germline CDR1 and CDR2 sequences are SGHVS and FNYEAQ. Of note for this clone: One junction end disagrees with the germline gene, perhaps due to a read error.

How the authors handled the data: After removing out-of-frame reads, approximately 2 million distinct TCRbeta sequences remained. TCRdb keeps only in-frame clones here, not all; method: immunoSEQ multiplex PCR. V and J calls and clone size come straight from that table; D and trimming were deduced from the DNA. This sample carries approximately 40,000 clones, over 70% of them seen once, and the ten largest clones take 0.55% to 0.6%. The clonotype comes from an adult in good health and CMV-seronegative. The chain joins TRBV7-6 to TRBJ1-3; TRBD1 matches 11 bases. The specimen sequenced was memory CD4+ T cells from blood. CDR3 loop: CASSTGTGGTTIYF. CDR3 bases: TGTGCCAGCAGTACCGGGACAGGGGGAACCACCATATATTTT.